What follows are 30 T cell receptor beta chains derived from one specimen sequenced in a study of blood T cell repertoires in COVID-19. TCRdb's table, derived via immunoSEQ multiplex PCR, lists solely in-frame clones and lacks some. The sample records approximately 200,000 clones, approximately 88% being singletons. Material for sequencing was PBMCs or T cells enriched from blood (not recorded which). Every receptor here comes from a young woman who had been exposed to COVID-19.

The chain employs TRBV5-1 and TRBJ1-5; D unclear. The length of the CDR3 is 13 residues. The V end lost 6 bases, the J end lost 1 base, and 8 bases lay between the germline ends. Germline CDR1 and CDR2: SGHRS and YFSETQ. DNA for the CDR3: TGCGCCAGCAAAAGCAGGAGCAATCAGCCCCAGCATTTT. Encoded protein: CASKSRSNQPQHF.

The CDR3 DNA follows: TGTGCCAGCAGCCAAGATCGGGGTAGGACCGGAGGAAACACTGAAGCTTTCTTT. Amino acids: CASSQDRGRTGGNTEAFF. The rearrangement links TRBV3-1 (or the pseudogene TRBV3-2) to TRBJ1-1; no definite D call. Trimming cost V 0 bases and J 2 bases, with 19 bases left between them. CDR1 and CDR2 (germline): LGHDT, YNNKEL (reference sequence). There are 18 residues in the CDR3.

The chain carries TRBV5-6 and TRBJ2-7; 7 bases fit TRBD2. CDR1 is SGHDT, CDR2 YYEEEE, per germline. This CDR3 is 16 amino acids long. V dropped 0 bases and J dropped 4; count of bases not matched to a gene: 10. In DNA form, the CDR3 reads TGTGCCAGCAGCTTGGCTGGGGGGGAAGGGAGGTACGAGCAGTACTTC. Protein sequence: CASSLAGGEGRYEQYF.

This rearrangement joins TRBV2 to TRBJ2-1; D perhaps matches TRBD1 (6 bases). This CDR3 region has 16 residues. Trimming removed 2 bases from V and 2 bases from J, with 13 bases in between. Per germline, CDR1 SNHLY and CDR2 FYNNEI. The CDR3 region is CASSEMGAGAYNEQFF. The CDR3, as DNA: TGTGCCAGCAGTGAAATGGGGGCCGGGGCCTACAATGAGCAGTTCTTC.

The chain links TRBV5-6 to TRBJ2-7; 8 nucleotides match TRBD2. This CDR3 has 17 amino acids. Germline CDR1 is SGHDT and CDR2 is YYEEEE. V was pared by 0 bases and J by 2 bases, with 10 bases of the junction left unmatched. In DNA form, the CDR3 reads TGTGCCAGCAGCTTGGGGCGGGGGGCGCTGGTAACCTACGAGCAGTACTTC. Translation: CASSLGRGALVTYEQYF.

V gene TRBV7-8 combines with J gene TRBJ1-5; 8 bases fit TRBD1. This CDR3 has 17 amino acids. V was pared by 5 bases and J by 7 bases, with 16 bases of the junction left unmatched. Germline V gene sequence: CDR1 SGHVS, CDR2 FQNEAQ. The CDR3 reads CASSPAFWTGPRQPQHF. CDR3 coding DNA: TGTGCCAGCAGCCCCGCCTTTTGGACAGGGCCGCGACAGCCCCAGCATTTT.

CDR3 residues: CASELRINYGYTF. DNA for the CDR3: TGTGCCAGCGAACTCCGTATTAACTATGGCTACACCTTC. The chain couples TRBV2 to TRBJ1-2; D call uncertain. Per germline, CDR1 SNHLY and CDR2 FYNNEI. With 8 bases removed from V and 1 base from J, the gap between germline ends came to 11 bases. The CDR3 is 13 amino acids.

The gene calls are TRBV10-3 and TRBJ2-3, with 8 bases aligning to TRBD2. Germline V gene lookup returns CDR1 ENHRY and CDR2 SYGVKD. CDR3 size: 18 residues. The V and J ends lost 0 bases and 3 bases, in that order; junction bases with no gene match: 11. In DNA, the CDR3 is TGTGCCATCAGTGAGTCGAAGGGCCCGGGAGGGGGTACAGATACGCAGTATTTT. It encodes CAISESKGPGGGTDTQYF.

The chain couples TRBV3-1 (or the pseudogene TRBV3-2) to TRBJ2-7; 7 bases map to TRBD2. The germline V gene encodes CDR1 LGHDT and CDR2 YNNKEL (reference sequence). The J segment lost 3 bases and the V segment lost 3 bases, leaving 2 bases of the junction unmatched. This CDR3 has 13 amino acids. DNA for the CDR3: TGTGCCAGCAGCCATCCTAGCGGCTACGAGCAGTACTTC. Its protein is CASSHPSGYEQYF.

This chain joins TRBV13 and TRBJ2-1; tentative D call: TRBD1 (5 bases). The germline gives CDR1 PRHDT, CDR2 FYEKMQ (reference sequence). Trimming pared 3 bases from V and 11 bases from J, leaving 17 bases between. The CDR3 consists of 14 residues. In DNA, the CDR3 is TGTGCCAGCAGCTTTCCTTACGACAGCTTTCAGCAGTTCTTC. This sequence encodes CASSFPYDSFQQFF.

This clone was detected once. This chain's CDR3 is CASSQRVPVNTEAFF. DNA for the CDR3: TGTGCCAGCAGCCAGAGGGTACCCGTCAACACTGAAGCTTTCTTT. The V call is TRBV7-9, the J call TRBJ1-1, with unresolved D. The CDR3 has 15 residues. V lost 5 bases and J lost 2, with 15 bases in between. Germline V gene sequence: CDR1 SEHNR, CDR2 FQNEAQ (reference sequence).

With respect to this clone: Given a much more abundant clone one base away, this may be a read error. Here the CDR3 DNA reads TGTGCCAGCAGCCTCACAGGGAACTATGGCTACACCTTC. Translated: CASSLTGNYGYTF. The V gene is TRBV14, the J gene TRBJ1-2, with D maybe TRBD1 (6 bases). Germline lookup yields CDR1 SGHDN and CDR2 FVKESK. The V gene lost 4 bases and the J gene lost 2 bases, with 8 bases spanning the gap. CDR3 length equals 13 residues.

The V and J genes are TRBV19 and TRBJ1-1; perhaps TRBD1 as D (5 bases). Germline CDR1 is LNHDA and CDR2 is SQIVND (reference sequence). The CDR3 is 16 residues long. Trimming cost V 2 bases and J 2 bases, with 15 bases left between them. The CDR3 DNA reads as TGTGCCAGTAGTATAAGGGGCCGATTTGTCAACACTGAAGCTTTCTTT. This sequence encodes CASSIRGRFVNTEAFF.

The J gene is TRBJ2-2, the V gene TRBV3-1 (or the pseudogene TRBV3-2), with D possibly matching TRBD1 (5 bases). Trimming stripped 1 base from V and 4 bases from J, with 10 bases between. This CDR3 contains 15 residues. Germline CDR1 reads LGHDT; CDR2 reads YNNKEL (reference sequence). Written as DNA, the CDR3 is TGTGCCAGCAGCCAAGTAGACAGCAGCACCGGGGAGCTGTTTTTT. Protein: CASSQVDSSTGELFF.

This chain joins TRBV6-1 and TRBJ1-3; D call uncertain. V dropped 2 bases and J dropped 4 bases, with 27 bases sitting between them. Looked up from germline, CDR1 is MNHNS and CDR2 is SASEGT. The CDR3 extends over 20 amino acids. CDR3 nucleotide sequence: TGTGCCAGCAGTGAATTGTTTTTCCCGATCCCACGGGGAGCGGGAAACACCATATATTTT. Its translation is CASSELFFPIPRGAGNTIYF.

The V gene is TRBV5-1, the J gene TRBJ1-1, with 10 bases that match TRBD1. Germline CDR1 is SGHRS and CDR2 is YFSETQ. This CDR3 is built from 15 residues. The V and J ends lost 2 bases and 1 base, in that order; junction bases with no gene match: 2. The CDR3 sequence is CASSLWTGGNTEAFF. The CDR3 DNA sequence: TGCGCCAGCAGCTTATGGACAGGGGGGAACACTGAAGCTTTCTTT. The entire variable domain, with the rest obtained from reference TRBV5-1 and TRBJ1-1, is as follows: KAGVTQTPRYLIKTRGQQVTLSCSPISGHRSVSWYQQTPGQGLQFLFEYFSETQRNKGNFPGRFSGRQFSNSRSEMNVSTLELGDSALYLCASSLWTGGNTEAFFGQGTRLTVV.

This clone was seen just once. This chain connects TRBV3-1 (or the pseudogene TRBV3-2) to TRBJ1-1; TRBD1 might be the D (6 bases). CDR1 and CDR2 from the germline V gene are LGHDT and YNNKEL (reference sequence). The length of the CDR3 is 13 residues. V was trimmed by 4 bases and J by 6 bases, leaving 12 bases between them. As DNA, the CDR3 is TGTGCCAGCAGCCGGGGGGGGCCCGCTGAAGCTTTCTTT. Translation gives CASSRGGPAEAFF.

The chain uses TRBV7-9 and TRBJ1-2; TRBD1 matches at 7 bases. V shed 7 bases and J 5 bases; nucleotides not matched to a gene: 13. Germline V gene sequence: CDR1 SEHNR, CDR2 FQNEAQ (reference sequence). This CDR3 is 15 amino acids long. CDR3 nucleotide sequence: TGTGCCAGCACCCTCCGGGACAGCGGCGATTATGGCTACACCTTC. It is translated as CASTLRDSGDYGYTF.

J is TRBJ1-2 and V is TRBV6-1; D is unresolved. CDR1 and CDR2 (germline): MNHNS, SASEGT. The CDR3 consists of 13 residues. V dropped 1 base and J dropped 0 bases, with 3 bases sitting between them. CDR3 protein: CASSEDTNYGYTF. The CDR3 region has the DNA TGTGCCAGCAGTGAAGACACTAACTATGGCTACACCTTC.

The chain combines TRBV5-6 with TRBJ1-1; 10 bases line up with TRBD1. This CDR3 region has 12 residues. Germline-derived CDR1 and CDR2 are SGHDT and YYEEEE. V lost 4 bases, J lost 11 bases, and 5 bases stayed unmatched. CDR3 DNA: TGTGCCAGCAGCCTACCGGGACAGGGGGCTTTCTTT. It yields the protein CASSLPGQGAFF.

The gene calls are TRBV5-4 and TRBJ2-7; no definite D call. V shed 0 bases and J shed 5 bases, with 6 bases lying between them. Germline loops: CDR1 SGHNT, CDR2 YYREEE (reference sequence). There are 12 residues in the CDR3. The CDR3: CASSLGQNEQYF. The CDR3 DNA sequence: TGTGCCAGCAGCTTGGGACAAAACGAGCAGTACTTC.

The chain is built from TRBV5-6 and TRBJ1-2; 9 bases match TRBD1. Looked up from germline, CDR1 is SGHDT and CDR2 is YYEEEE. CDR3 length: 13 residues. The J segment lost 10 bases and the V segment lost 3 bases, leaving 7 bases of the junction unmatched. This CDR3 reads CASSYRDREDYTF. CDR3 DNA sequence: TGTGCCAGCAGCTACCGGGACAGGGAGGACTACACCTTC.

The chain couples TRBV4-1 to TRBJ2-7; 15 nucleotides agree with TRBD2. V trimming: 4 bases; J trimming: 4 bases; junction bases outside the gene matches: 11. Germline lookup yields CDR1 MGHRA and CDR2 YSYEKL. The CDR3 length is 18 residues. CDR3 amino acids: CASSPGLAGGPGWYEQYF. The CDR3 DNA is TGCGCCAGCAGCCCCGGACTAGCGGGAGGGCCTGGGTGGTACGAGCAGTACTTC.

This chain uses TRBV14 with TRBJ2-1; 10 bases align to TRBD1. Germline V gene lookup returns CDR1 SGHDN and CDR2 FVKESK. V lost 3 bases and J lost 4; bases outside the gene matches: 0. The CDR3 is 14 amino acids. DNA for the CDR3: TGTGCCAGCAGCCAGGGACAGGGGTACAATGAGCAGTTCTTC. Translated: CASSQGQGYNEQFF.

The chain joins TRBV3-1 (or the pseudogene TRBV3-2) to TRBJ2-7; 7 positions agree with TRBD1. The germline V gene encodes CDR1 LGHDT and CDR2 YNNKEL (reference sequence). V lost 0 bases to trimming and J lost 2 bases; unmatched junction nucleotides: 10. The CDR3 consists of 17 residues. The CDR3 DNA sequence: TGTGCCAGCAGCCAAGATCGGTCACAGGGGAACCCCTACGAGCAGTACTTC. As protein: CASSQDRSQGNPYEQYF.

Turning to this clone: Other nucleotide sequences in the sample specify the same CDR3. The chain has TRBV7-9 and TRBJ2-7, with 9 bases lining up with TRBD1. CDR3 size: 15 residues. V lost 6 bases, J lost 1 base, and 7 bases stayed unmatched. CDR1 and CDR2 from the germline V gene are SEHNR and FQNEAQ (reference sequence). CDR3 region: CASSFTGTGSYEQYF. Written as DNA, the CDR3 is TGTGCCAGCAGTTTTACCGGGACAGGGTCCTACGAGCAGTACTTC.

The chain employs TRBV27 and TRBJ1-2, with TRBD1 as a possible D gene (6 bases). Per germline, CDR1 MNHEY and CDR2 SMNVEV (reference sequence). There are 15 residues in the CDR3. V lost 2 bases and J lost 4, with 14 bases in between. This chain's CDR3 is CASSLDRDTFYGYTF. The CDR3 DNA reads TGTGCCAGCAGTTTAGATCGGGACACCTTCTATGGCTACACCTTC.

This chain joins TRBV5-1 and TRBJ2-1; 14 positions match TRBD2. The CDR3 consists of 16 residues. Looked up from germline, CDR1 is SGHRS and CDR2 is YFSETQ. Trimming removed 0 bases from V and 9 bases from J; junction bases left unmatched: 5. CDR3 coding DNA: TGCGCCAGCAGCTTGGTCCCGGGACTAGCGGGAGTTGAGCAGTTCTTC. Its translation is CASSLVPGLAGVEQFF.

J is TRBJ2-5 and V is TRBV6-4; 7 nucleotides align to TRBD1. V trimming: 7 bases; J trimming: 0 bases; junction bases outside the gene matches: 2. The CDR3 sequence is 13 residues long. Germline V gene lookup returns CDR1 MRHNA and CDR2 SNTAGT. DNA of the CDR3: TGTGCCAGCAAACAGGGGTACCAAGAGACCCAGTACTTC. Translating it yields CASKQGYQETQYF.

V is TRBV2 and J is TRBJ1-2; D is perhaps TRBD1 (6 bases). With 6 bases removed from V and 2 bases from J, the gap between germline ends came to 10 bases. Germline values: CDR1 SNHLY, CDR2 FYNNEI. The CDR3 has 13 residues. The CDR3: CASRLGTNYGYTF. CDR3 nucleotides: TGTGCCAGCAGGCTCGGGACAAACTATGGCTACACCTTC. The full variable domain, in which reference TRBV2 and TRBJ1-2 provide the parts outside the CDR3, is EPEVTQTPSHQVTQMGQEVILRCVPISNHLYFYWYRQILGQKVEFLVSFYNNEISEKSEIFDDQFSVERPDGSNFTLKIRSTKLEDSAMYFCASRLGTNYGYTFGSGTRLTVV.